This record concerns one T cell receptor beta chain sequence. Its antigen is undetermined. Researchers partitioned CD4+ cells into CD45RA+ naive and CD45RA-negative memory subsets. This sample was taken from a study of shared clonotypes between healthy human individuals. Study conclusions and caveats: Clonotypes that were shared across a handful of donors made up approximately 5% of naive CD4 clonotypes. Inspection by rarefaction showed sorted-subset sequencing to be incomplete despite large depth.

Deep-level assay runs were performed. Here immunoSEQ multiplex PCR was the method, and the copy in TCRdb shows in-frame clones only, minus some. In the table there are roughly 2.6 million clones, around nine tenths of which are singletons. Germline loops: CDR1 SGHDT, CDR2 YYEEEE. V lost 3 bases to trimming and J lost 4 bases, with 17 bases between them. The CDR3 runs 16 residues. This chain connects TRBV5-6 to TRBJ1-3; possibly TRBD1 for D (6 bases). Sequenced input: naive CD4+ T cells sorted from blood. Sample subset: CD45RA+ positively selected. This clonotype was obtained from a man aged 18 to 30 in good health. The CDR3 coding sequence is TGTGCCAGCAGCTATAATTCAGGGGTTTCAGGAAACACCATATATTTT. This encodes CASSYNSGVSGNTIYF.